This T cell receptor (beta chain) was captured by sequencing in a study of shared clonotypes between healthy human individuals (dated by TCRdb to 2018 to 2021). Background for the entire study: The cohort included three men and two women between 18 and 49 years of age. Blood TCR repertoires of 5 or 6 healthy adults were deeply sequenced to estimate repertoire size and the extent of clonotype sharing between individuals. For each donor, three plates each were used for CD4 naive and CD4 memory, two plates were used for CD8 naive, and one plate was used for CD8 memory. Per donor, leukapheresis produced somewhere between about 0.94 and 10 billion PBMCs. To increase sequencing depth and limit assay-specific biases, TCR repertoire library preparation and sequencing were carried out by different laboratories using diverse techniques. Points the paper makes about the study in general: Rarefaction of sorted-subset datasets indicated incomplete sequencing despite the large sequencing depth. Higher generation probabilities were observed for clonotypes shared by all four sorted-subset donors than for non-shared clonotypes. Based on pairwise subsampling, the degree of clonotype sharing among donors was expected to be affected by sequencing depth. When several donors were compared, the shared fraction of clonotypes was roughly 5% for naive CD4, about 4% for naive CD8, more than 2% for memory CD4, and about 0.36% for memory CD8. Sampling was limited to blood, and TCR repertoires in tissue likely differ from TCR repertoires in blood. The genetic and exposure-history diversity represented was limited by the small number of donors. Estimated clonotype richness was generally larger for naive than for memory subsets.

Comments on this clone: Its cognate antigen has yet to be identified. There are no base qualities to consult, and no much larger clone falls within one base.

Donors were healthy HIV-negative adults with no recently reported acute infections or vaccinations. Only Caucasian adults living in Nashville, Tennessee, USA were represented among the donors. CD4+ T cells were enriched by magnetic negative selection; naive cells were then positively selected on CD45RA, and the negative fraction formed the memory subset. Blood was collected by leukapheresis, and PBMCs were isolated by Ficoll-Histopaque density gradient centrifugation and then cryopreserved in liquid nitrogen vapor phase. Analytical flow cytometry was used to check the purity and quantity of each magnetically sorted T cell population. From each sorted fraction, genomic DNA was isolated and quantified by UV absorbance on a Nanodrop 2000c. Using the deep immunoSEQ assay, multiplex PCR amplified TCR CDR3 regions from genomic DNA. Extracted genomic DNA from each cell subset was spread evenly across all wells of several immunoSEQ 96-well plates, with each plate serving as a replicate. For sorted subsets, approximately 190 ng of genomic DNA, equivalent to roughly 30,000 T cell genomes, went into each replicate PCR. The purified libraries were quantified using a Qubit 3.0 fluorometer, sized with a Bioanalyzer 2100, and then quantified again using the KAPA Library Quantification kit. A separate single-read 150-cycle Illumina NextSeq 550 flow cell was used to sequence each immunoSEQ 96-well plate. In the source study's methods: Because only junctional sequences without quality scores were contained in the immunoSEQ output, filtering matching that applied to full-length reads could not be performed. To assign V/J genes and CDR3, sequences were annotated using PyIR, a Python wrapper for IgBLAST v1.9, with IMGT germline references. Reads with weak V/J assignments (E-value above 1e-6), missing CDR3, stop codons, out-of-frame junctions, or ambiguous translated residues were removed. A V3J clonotype was defined by an identical inferred V gene, J gene, and CDR3 amino acid sequence. Percentage overlap between repertoires was computed as shared unique clonotypes divided by the size of the smaller repertoire. Three approaches were used to assess repertoire richness: RTK rarefaction, the Chao1 estimator, and Recon v2.1 estimates of unobserved clonotypes. For all TCRbeta clonotypes obtained by the gDNA method from a handful of donors, generation probabilities were computed with OLGA. Sourced from immuneACCESS, this table was stored by TCRdb with only in-frame sequences that have V and J called. A share of the clones is absent; for the studies checked, an unresolved V gene accounts for under half, and the remainder has no known explanation. V and J calls plus clone size are reproduced from that table; the DNA served to infer D and trimming. In this sample the table shows 2 million to 3 million clones, 93% of which occur a single time. The ten largest clones represent 0.36% of the sample.

Measured from the cysteine to the phenylalanine, the CDR3 is 15 residues long. The sequence is cut down to CDR3 DNA, 45 bases in frame from base 1. Sequences SGHTA (CDR1) and FQGNSA (CDR2) are obtained from the germline V gene. V trim: 4 bases; J trim: 5 bases; unmatched bases: 4. Sequencing was performed on naive CD4+ T cells from PBMCs. This sample's cell subset or site label indicates: CD45RA+ positively selected. This receptor was obtained from a man younger than 30 in good health. Some clones in this sample may be carry-over from other donors' samples. Recombination joined TRBV7-2 with TRBJ1-5; 11 central bases correspond to TRBD1. The sequenced DNA: TGTGCCAGCAGCTGGGGGACAGGGGGAGATCAGCCCCAGCATTTT. The encoded protein is CASSWGTGGDQPQHF.